This T cell receptor (beta chain) is from a study of shared clonotypes between healthy human individuals (dated by TCRdb to about 2020). For the study in its entirety: Three men and a couple of women, aged 18 to 49 years, made up the cohort. For each donor, CD4 naive and CD4 memory were each run on three plates, CD8 naive on two plates, and CD8 memory on one plate. The study deeply sequenced blood TCR repertoires of roughly five healthy adults to estimate repertoire size and the extent of clonotype sharing between individuals. Libraries were prepared and TCR repertoires were sequenced by different laboratories using diverse techniques, in order to increase sequencing depth and limit assay-specific biases. Leukapheresis yielded between about 0.85 and 10 billion PBMCs per donor. General findings and caveats noted by the study authors: Sampling was limited to blood, and TCR repertoires in tissue likely differ from TCR repertoires in blood. Compared with non-shared clonotypes, the clonotypes found in all four sorted-subset donors had higher generation probabilities. Based on pairwise subsampling, the degree of clonotype sharing among donors was expected to be affected by sequencing depth. Naive subsets generally had larger estimated clonotype richness than memory subsets. Rarefaction of sorted-subset datasets indicated incomplete sequencing despite the large sequencing depth. The genetic and exposure-history diversity represented was limited by the small number of donors. When several donors were compared, the shared fraction of clonotypes was 5% to 6.5% for naive CD4, about 4% for naive CD8, about 2.5% for memory CD4, and 0.35% to 0.4% for memory CD8.

Using the deep immunoSEQ assay, TCR CDR3 regions were amplified from genomic DNA by multiplex PCR. Extracted genomic DNA from each cell subset was spread evenly across all wells of several immunoSEQ 96-well plates, with each plate serving as a replicate. Each replicate PCR for sorted subsets received about 210 ng genomic DNA, equal to 30,000 or so T cell genomes. The purified libraries were quantified using a Qubit 3.0 fluorometer, sized with a Bioanalyzer 2100, and then quantified again using the KAPA Library Quantification kit. A separate single-read 150-cycle Illumina NextSeq 550 flow cell was used to sequence each immunoSEQ 96-well plate. Per the original workflow: Because the immunoSEQ output included only junctional sequences and no quality scores, the filtering could not be the same as the filtering used for full-length reads. Sequences were annotated with PyIR, a Python wrapper for IgBLAST v1.9, using IMGT germline references to assign V/J genes and CDR3. Reads were filtered out if the reads had weak V/J assignments (E-value above 1e-6), no CDR3, stop codons, out-of-frame junctions, or ambiguous translated residues. A V3J clonotype was defined by an identical inferred V gene, J gene, and CDR3 amino acid sequence. Percentage overlap between repertoires was computed as shared unique clonotypes divided by the size of the smaller repertoire. Richness of each repertoire was evaluated using RTK rarefaction, the Chao1 estimator, and Recon v2.1 estimates of unobserved clonotypes. Generation probabilities were computed with OLGA for all TCRbeta clonotypes obtained by the gDNA method from several donors. In TCRdb, the immuneACCESS table is reduced to in-frame sequences with V and J assigned. These tables do not hold every clone; where another copy was compared, an unresolved V gene accounts for under half, and the others remain unexplained. The V and J calls and the clone size are those of that table, but D and trimming were determined from the DNA. Across this sample there are 1 million to 1.2 million clones, with roughly 80% seen only once. The top ten clonotypes cover 0.7% to 0.95% of the sample.

Donors were healthy HIV-negative adults with no recently reported acute infections or vaccinations. Every donor was a Caucasian adult residing in Nashville, Tennessee, USA. CD4+ T cells were enriched by magnetic negative selection; naive cells were then positively selected on CD45RA, and the negative fraction formed the memory subset. Blood was collected by leukapheresis, and PBMCs were isolated by Ficoll-Histopaque density gradient centrifugation and then cryopreserved in liquid nitrogen vapor phase. Analytical flow cytometry was used to check the purity and quantity of every magnetically sorted T cell population. Genomic DNA was isolated from every sorted fraction and measured by UV absorbance on a Nanodrop 2000c. Clipping removes 8 bases from V and 2 bases from J, with 9 as the unmatched junction base count. The CDR3 has 14 amino acids, counting the end cysteine and phenylalanine. Of the read, only the CDR3 DNA is kept; its 42 bases are in frame from base 1. The germline V gene (reference sequence) yields MNHNY for CDR1 and SVGAGI for CDR2.

As concerns this clone: Its antigen specificity is not known. Base quality data are lacking; no much larger clone is found one base away.

The chain employs TRBV6-6 and TRBJ2-7; 7 bases in the middle match TRBD2. The sequence was obtained from a man aged 18 to 30 in good health. Some clones in this sample may be carry-over from other donors' samples. Sequenced material: memory CD4+ T cells from PBMCs. The cell subset or site label, as the study defines it: CD45RA-negative fraction. The CDR3 here reads CASGLAAAPYEQYF. In nucleotides, the sequence is TGTGCCAGCGGCCTAGCGGCGGCCCCCTACGAGCAGTACTTC.